These T cell receptor beta chains were read from a single sample in a study of T cells in Graves' hyperthyroidism and ophthalmopathy. TCRdb fed the multiplex PCR reads into MiXCR, producing one record per CDR3 protein. The data show some 490,000 distinct CDR3 sequences, around 15% seen once. Material for sequencing was blood. These receptors originate from a woman in her 30s with Graves' ophthalmopathy. CDR3s include the opening cysteine and the closing phenylalanine or tryptophan. Each record gives: D gene, V gene, clone size, J gene, CDR3 DNA, CDR3 protein. D genes are given only for firm matches. Where a row states a size, it is once, few, many or the class of an expanded clone; other rows omit it.

>.|TRBV6-1|few|TRBJ1-6
TGTGCCAGCAGTGATCTAGGGGTTTTTCCTTCACCCCTCCACTTT
CASSDLGVFPSPLHF
>.|TRBV29-1|.|TRBJ1-1
TGCAGCGTTGGGGGCACTGAAGCTTTCTTT
CSVGGTEAFF
>TRBD1|TRBV12-3/TRBV12-4|many|TRBJ2-7
TGTGCCAGCAGAGATGACAGGGAAGCATCCTACGAGCAGTACTTC
CASRDDREASYEQYF
>.|TRBV12-3/TRBV12-4|many|TRBJ1-5
TGTGCCAGCAGTTTAAGGGGTGAGGGCAATCAGCCCCAGCATTTT
CASSLRGEGNQPQHF
>TRBD1|TRBV18|many|TRBJ1-4
TGTGCCAGCTCACGGACAGGGGATAGGGGAGAAAAACTGTTTTTT
CASSRTGDRGEKLFF
>.|TRBV20-1|.|TRBJ2-1
TGCAGTGGAAGCGAGAGCTCCTACAATGAGCAGTTCTTC
CSGSESSYNEQFF
>.|TRBV20-1|few|TRBJ2-3
TGCAGTGCTAGACCCTTACGGGGAACCTCTAGCACAGATACGCAGTATTTT
CSARPLRGTSSTDTQYF
>.|TRBV20-1|many|TRBJ1-1
TGCAGTGCTAGAGATTACAGGGTGAACACTGAAGCTTTCTTT
CSARDYRVNTEAFF
>TRBD2|TRBV28|few|TRBJ2-2
TGTGCCAGCAGTTTATCATTCGGCGGGAGGTTATCCACCGGGGAGCTGTTTTTT
CASSLSFGGRLSTGELFF
>.|TRBV3-1|many|TRBJ2-3
TGTGCCAGCAGCCAGAGCCGCACAGATACGCAGTATTTT
CASSQSRTDTQYF
>TRBD1|TRBV19|.|TRBJ1-5
TGTGCCAGTAGCATGGGACAGATTAGCAATCAGCCCCAGCATTTT
CASSMGQISNQPQHF
>.|TRBV11-2|.|TRBJ1-2
TGTGCCAGCAGCTTAGATCCGCAGGCAAGCTACACCTTC
CASSLDPQASYTF
>TRBD2|TRBV6-2/TRBV6-3|many|TRBJ2-5
TGTGCCAGCAGTCCCGGGGGGAGCGGACAAGAGACCCAGTACTTC
CASSPGGSGQETQYF
>.|TRBV7-2|.|TRBJ1-5
TGTGCCAGCTTAAGGGGAACGGGCAGCAATCAGCCCCAGCATTTT
CASLRGTGSNQPQHF
>.|TRBV9|.|TRBJ1-1
TGTGCCAGCAGCGTAGGTATCCGGGAGTCCACTGAAGCTTTCTTT
CASSVGIRESTEAFF
>TRBD1|TRBV5-5|.|TRBJ2-5
TGTGCCAGCAGCCAAGAGGGACAGGGACAAGAGACCCAGTACTTC
CASSQEGQGQETQYF
>TRBD2|TRBV20-1|few|TRBJ2-1
TGCAGTGCTAGTACGAGCGGGAGCGTTGAGCAGTTCTTC
CSASTSGSVEQFF
>.|TRBV20-1|.|TRBJ1-6
TGCAGTGCTAGAGTCCCGTATAATTCACCCCTCCACTTT
CSARVPYNSPLHF
>TRBD1|TRBV6-1|many|TRBJ2-2
TGTGCCAGCAGTCTGGGACAGCACACCGGGGAGCTGTTTTTT
CASSLGQHTGELFF
>.|TRBV12-5|few|TRBJ2-7
TGTGCTAGTGGTTTGGTAAACTCCTACGAGCAGTACTTC
CASGLVNSYEQYF
>.|TRBV7-8|few|TRBJ2-5
TGTGCCAGCAGCTTAGGAAGAGGAACACAAGAGACCCAGTACTTC
CASSLGRGTQETQYF
>.|TRBV7-9|few|TRBJ2-5
TGTGCCAGCAGCTTCGTCGATCCTGTAGAGACCCAGTACTTC
CASSFVDPVETQYF
>TRBD2|TRBV24-1|.|TRBJ2-2
TGTGCCACCAGTGAGAGACTAGCGGGGATCGGGGAGCTGTTTTTT
CATSERLAGIGELFF
>.|TRBV5-6|few|TRBJ2-3
TGTGCCAGCATTCGGGGCGGGAAACAGTATTTT
CASIRGGKQYF
>.|TRBV30|many|TRBJ2-6
TGTGCCTGGAGTGTACGGGGGCCCGCCCCTACCGCCCGAAGGGGGGCCAACGTCCTGACTTTC
CAWSVRGPAPTARRGANVLTF
>TRBD1|TRBV24-1|many|TRBJ2-5
TGTGCCACCAGTGAGCCGACAGGGATACAAGAGACCCAGTACTTC
CATSEPTGIQETQYF
>.|TRBV27|many|TRBJ1-5
TGTGCCAGCAGTCTTGTAAACAGGAGAAGCAATCAGCCCCAGCATTTT
CASSLVNRRSNQPQHF
>.|TRBV13|many|TRBJ2-2
TGTGCCAGCAGCTTAGCCTTGCAGGTGGACACCGGGGAGCTGTTTTTT
CASSLALQVDTGELFF
>.|TRBV5-1|many|TRBJ2-5
TGCGCCAGCAGCTTGGAACTTGGGCGAGAGACCCAGTACTTC
CASSLELGRETQYF
>TRBD1|TRBV7-8|many|TRBJ2-1
TGTGCCAGCAGCTTCCCTCGGGGACAGGGACCCTACAATGAGCAGTTCTTC
CASSFPRGQGPYNEQFF
>TRBD1|TRBV4-3|.|TRBJ2-1
TGCGCCAGCAGCCAAGGGACAGGGGGCACCTACAATGAGCAGTTCTTC
CASSQGTGGTYNEQFF
>.|TRBV20-1|many|TRBJ2-7
TGCAGTGCTAGAGCCCCGACAGTCTACGAGCAGTACTTC
CSARAPTVYEQYF
>.|TRBV28|many|TRBJ1-6
TGTGCCAGCAGTTCTCTTGGGGAAGTTACATTTAATTCACCCCTCCACTTT
CASSSLGEVTFNSPLHF
>.|TRBV27|.|TRBJ2-7
TGTGCCAGCAGTGGCGCTTCCCGGGGAAGTTACGAGCAGTACTTC
CASSGASRGSYEQYF
>TRBD2|TRBV28|few|TRBJ2-2
TGTGCCAGCAGTTTATTCAGCGGGAGTATTACCGGGGAGCTGTTTTTT
CASSLFSGSITGELFF
>.|TRBV6-1|few|TRBJ2-2
TGTGCCAGCAGCTACGATGGGCGGGAGCTGTTTTTT
CASSYDGRELFF
>.|TRBV6-2/TRBV6-3|.|TRBJ2-3
TGTGCCAGCAGTTCCTGGCCAGATACGCAGTATTTT
CASSSWPDTQYF
>.|TRBV27|.|TRBJ1-5
TGTGCCAGCAGTCACGGCTTGGAGCGTCAGCCCCAGCATTTT
CASSHGLERQPQHF
>.|TRBV7-4|many|TRBJ1-2
TGTGCCAGCAGCTTAACGTGGGAGAACTTCTATGGCTACACCTTC
CASSLTWENFYGYTF
>.|TRBV5-1|many|TRBJ1-3
TGCGCCAGCCGTGACAGCGACTCTGGAAACACCATATATTTT
CASRDSDSGNTIYF
>.|TRBV5-4|many|TRBJ1-2
TGTGCCAGCAGCTTGCTTACGGATTATGGCTACACCTTC
CASSLLTDYGYTF
>TRBD2|TRBV20-1|many|TRBJ2-3
TGCAGTGCTAGCTTCGTGGGGGGAGCGGGAGGCCGCACAGATACGCAGTATTTT
CSASFVGGAGGRTDTQYF
>.|TRBV12-3/TRBV12-4|.|TRBJ2-1
TGTGCCAGCAGTTACCATGTACAGGGTGCCGAGCAGTTCTTC
CASSYHVQGAEQFF
>TRBD2|TRBV6-1|.|TRBJ2-5
TGTGCCAGCAGTCAATATAGCGGGGGGGCCAAGACCCAGTACTTC
CASSQYSGGAKTQYF
>TRBD2|TRBV6-5|.|TRBJ2-1
TGTGCCAGCATTCTCAACGGGAGGGTTGAGCAGTTCTTC
CASILNGRVEQFF
>.|TRBV11-2|.|TRBJ1-4
TGTGCCAGCAGCATGGACATAATTAATGAAAAACTGTTTTTT
CASSMDIINEKLFF